This TCR beta chain was found in a study of blood T cell repertoires in COVID-19. Study in general: Sources were T cells, B-cell-depleted T cells, or PBMCs; the material itself was cDNA or gDNA.

The J segment lost 6 bases and the V segment lost 6 bases, leaving 9 bases of the junction unmatched. Per the germline V gene, CDR1 is GTSNPN and CDR2 is SVGIG (reference sequence). CDR3 length: 13 amino acids. Participant ages covered 18 to 89 years across 24 US areas. Authors' processing steps: Researchers report that nucleated cell counts were estimated from reference gene primer amplification. Assay used: immunoSEQ multiplex PCR; TCRdb lists only in-frame clones, some missing. Clone size and V and J calls were adopted from that table, with D and trimming inferred from the DNA. The sample has under 250,000 clones, around 89% seen once.

This sequence joins TRBV30 and TRBJ2-7; 9 bases align to TRBD2. The receptor was derived from a woman between 18 and 30 years old in a cohort exposed to, infected with or recovered from COVID-19 (not recorded which). Input material: PBMCs or T cells enriched from blood (not recorded which). The CDR3 region is CACIVAGVGEQYF. The CDR3, as DNA: TGTGCCTGTATCGTAGCGGGAGTAGGCGAGCAGTACTTC.